The clone carrying this T cell receptor (beta chain) showed up just a few times. The antigen is unknown. Unmatched junction bases numbered 22, after V lost 6 bases and J lost 6 bases. Germline V gives CDR1 SNHLY, CDR2 FYNNEI. CDR3 length: 18 amino acids. This entry is derived from a study of T cell repertoires in cytomegalovirus infection. Study details: CMV epitopes in the study were HLA-C-restricted (recently identified) and HLA-B-restricted (well studied). Public signatures in TCR beta pointed to CMV infection and matching HLA type.

Study-level results: The response measured ex vivo was dominated by TCR beta clonotypes (HLA-C-restricted and CMV-specific). Of the TCR beta families, the public ones yielded a cumulative frequency that identified carriers of CMV plus the relevant HLA.

TCRdb used MiXCR to reprocess the reads, holding one entry per CDR3 protein. The sample shows roughly 860,000 distinct CDR3 sequences, about 33% of them seen only once. The sample in question was cultured CD8+ T cells from PBMCs, obtained from culture after CMV antigen stimulation. The source of this sequence is a human donor in good health (CMV status not recorded). Some clones in this sample may be carry-over from other donors' samples. The chain combines TRBV2 with TRBJ2-5, with TRBD1 identical over 7 bases. The CDR3 spells CASSQVGLTGVGRKTQYF. DNA of the CDR3: TGTGCCAGCAGCCAAGTAGGCCTCACAGGGGTTGGAAGGAAGACCCAGTACTTC. Variable domain in full (rest from reference TRBV2 and TRBJ2-5): EPEVTQTPSHQVTQMGQEVILRCVPISNHLYFYWYRQILGQKVEFLVSFYNNEISEKSEIFDDQFSVERPDGSNFTLKIRSTKLEDSAMYFCASSQVGLTGVGRKTQYFGPGTRLLVL.